This T cell receptor beta chain was sequenced in a study of human T cells and chemical hapten exposure. Separate cDNA molecules received unique molecular identifiers, which the library attached to them. A single record per CDR3 protein comes from TCRdb applying MiXCR to the RACE reads. The table shows over 300,000 distinct CDR3 sequences, with roughly 5% occurring only once. CDR1 is MGHRA, CDR2 YSYEKL, per germline. V dropped 5 bases and J dropped 1 base, with 10 bases sitting between them. CDR3 length equals 14 residues. Worth noting for this clonotype: The target antigen is unknown.

Stated time point: pre-sensitization, week 0. Specified treatment: therapeutic diphenylcyclopropenone sensitization with weekly scalp DPC. Overall study results and limits: Donors were affected by alopecia, so their immune reaction might vary from that of healthy individuals.

The chain joins TRBV4-1 to TRBJ2-3; D possibly matches TRBD1 or TRBD2 (6 bases each). Sample: whole blood, taken in connection with sensitization to the hapten diphenylcyclopropenone (DPC). The sequence was obtained from a woman aged 45-59 years with alopecia areata. Some clones in this sample may be carry-over from other donors' samples. This CDR3 reads CASSKEGGTDTQYF. The DNA for the CDR3 is TGCGCCAGCAGCAAGGAGGGGGGCACAGATACGCAGTATTTT.